Below, one TCR beta chain is given with its context. Its target is unknown. The table came from immunoSEQ multiplex PCR; TCRdb's copy has only in-frame clones and leaves some out. The data contain fewer than 130,000 clones, 89% of them seen just once; the ten biggest clones take up about 1.9%. The data are from a study of cytomegalovirus exposure and HLA in healthy donors. Study outcomes and limitations: Some TCR beta chains (more than 150 of them) were listed as cytomegalovirus-associated.

Per germline, CDR1 GTSNPN and CDR2 SVGIG (reference sequence). Deletions cut 1 base from V and 3 bases from J, with 16 bases between. The CDR3 runs to 16 residues. Sequences were obtained from PBMCs. The receptor was isolated from a woman aged 18-29 years in good health and CMV-seronegative. J is TRBJ2-4 and V is TRBV30; D is perhaps TRBD2 (5 bases). CDR3 sequence reads: CAWSAARVRGKNIQYF. CDR3 sequence (DNA): TGTGCCTGGAGTGCGGCGAGGGTCAGAGGCAAAAACATTCAGTACTTC. Full variable domain (outside the CDR3, taken from reference TRBV30 and TRBJ2-4): SQTIHQWPATLVQPVGSPLSLECTVEGTSNPNLYWYRQAAGRGLQLLFYSVGIGQISSEVPQNLSASRPQDRQFILSSKKLLLSDSGFYLCAWSAARVRGKNIQYFGAGTRLSVL.